Presented here are 27 T cell receptor beta chains from one specimen sequenced in a study of spatial heterogeneity in lung cancer. Study-wide points: Intratumoral expanded alpha and beta TCR counts were found to track tumor mutation counts.

The time point is: sample taken at primary tumor resection. TCRdb recomputed calls from the 5' RACE reads with MiXCR, one row per CDR3 protein. The table lists 150 or so distinct CDR3 sequences, 60% to 75% of them singletons, with less than 60% in the top ten. No antigens are known for them. Source: lung tumor tissue, taken at surgery. These receptor sequences come from a female donor with early-stage non-small cell lung cancer.

A remark on this clonotype: The library was designed around alpha chains, so this beta chain is a stray read whose abundance carries little weight. V usage is TRBV7-9 and J usage is TRBJ2-5; unclear D gene. Germline-derived CDR1 and CDR2 are SEHNR and FQNEAQ (reference sequence). The CDR3 length is 13 residues. Trimming cost V 5 bases and J 5 bases, with 12 bases left between them. CDR3: CASSARGSETQYF. DNA for the CDR3: TGTGCCAGCAGCGCCCGCGGATCGGAGACCCAGTACTTC. Looking up the rest from reference TRBV7-9 and TRBJ2-5 gives the full variable domain: DTGVSQNPRHKITKRGQNVTFRCDPISEHNRLYWYRQTLGQGPEFLTYFQNEAQLEKSRLLSDRFSAERPKGSFSTLEIQRTEQGDSAMYLCASSARGSETQYFGPGTRLLVL.

A word on this clonotype: Within a library made for alpha chains, this beta chain is off target, and its count is uninformative. The rearrangement uses TRBV20-1 and TRBJ2-5; 8 bases agree with TRBD2. Germline V lookup: CDR1 DFQATT, CDR2 SNEGSKA (reference sequence). After removal of 0 bases from V and 4 bases from J, the junction contained 7 bases not matched to a gene. The CDR3 contains 15 residues. CDR3 sequence reads: CSARDQLAEGETQYF. The CDR3 bases are TGCAGTGCTAGAGATCAACTAGCGGAGGGAGAGACCCAGTACTTC.

As concerns this clonotype: This beta chain turned up in a library designed for alpha chains; as an off-target read, its abundance says little. The chain carries TRBV30 and TRBJ2-7; a possible D gene is TRBD2 (6 bases). The V and J ends lost 0 bases and 4 bases respectively, with 16 bases between them. The V gene's germline CDR1 is GTSNPN and CDR2 SVGIG (reference sequence). The length of the CDR3 is 15 residues. For the CDR3, the DNA is TGTGCCTGGAGTGTGGGGACTCCTAACGTTTACGAGCAGTACTTC. This gives the protein CAWSVGTPNVYEQYF. The entire variable domain, with the rest obtained from reference TRBV30 and TRBJ2-7, is as follows: SQTIHQWPATLVQPVGSPLSLECTVEGTSNPNLYWYRQAAGRGLQLLFYSVGIGQISSEVPQNLSASRPQDRQFILSSKKLLLSDSGFYLCAWSVGTPNVYEQYFGPGTRLTVT.

In regard to this clonotype: With the library built for alpha chains, this beta chain is off target and its frequency is not meaningful. The chain employs TRBV5-1 and TRBJ2-7, with 10 bases aligning to TRBD2. V shed 6 bases and J 5 bases; nucleotides not matched to a gene: 11. Germline V gives CDR1 SGHRS, CDR2 YFSETQ. CDR3 length equals 15 residues. The CDR3 spells CASIPTPTSGNEQYF. The CDR3 nucleotides are TGCGCCAGCATCCCAACCCCAACTAGCGGGAACGAGCAGTACTTC.

Turning to this clonotype: This beta chain is a stray sequence in a library constructed for alpha chains; its clone size is not meaningful. This sequence joins TRBV9 and TRBJ2-5; D is perhaps TRBD2 (5 bases). This CDR3 comprises 13 residues. Trimming stripped 2 bases from V and 5 bases from J, with 10 bases between. Germline V gene sequence: CDR1 SGDLS, CDR2 YYNGEE. In DNA form, the CDR3 reads TGTGCCAGCAGCGTGGACTCCTTGGAGACCCAGTACTTC. Protein sequence: CASSVDSLETQYF.

With respect to this clonotype: This beta chain appears as a stray read in a library generated for alpha chains; its size is not informative. The chain carries TRBV28 and TRBJ2-7; no clear D gene. Trimming removed 10 bases from V and 3 bases from J, with 7 bases in between. This CDR3 is built from 10 residues. Germline CDR1 MDHEN, CDR2 SYDVKM. The CDR3 sequence is CATLSYEQYF. Here the CDR3 DNA reads TGTGCCACCCTAAGCTACGAGCAGTACTTC.

This clonotype appeared a few times. Because the library targeted alpha chains, this beta chain is an off-target read whose size means little. V is TRBV2 and J is TRBJ1-4, with D perhaps TRBD1 (5 bases). The germline V gene has CDR1 SNHLY and CDR2 FYNNEI. The V end lost 8 bases, the J end lost 7 bases, and 17 bases lay between the germline ends. This CDR3 contains 14 residues. The CDR3 nucleotides are TGTGCCAGCCTCGACCCCAGGGACGGTGAAAAACTGTTTTTT. Its protein is CASLDPRDGEKLFF.

Worth noting for this clonotype: A library prepared for alpha chains yielded this beta chain as an off-target read; its size is of little meaning. The rearrangement joins TRBV20-1 to TRBJ2-3, with no clear D. Per germline, CDR1 DFQATT and CDR2 SNEGSKA (reference sequence). This CDR3 spans 14 amino acids. The ends were cut back, 2 bases at V and 2 bases at J, with 11 bases in the middle. The DNA of the CDR3 is TGCAGTGCTAGATCGTCGTCATACACAGATACGCAGTATTTT. Translation gives CSARSSSYTDTQYF.

Turning to this clonotype: This beta chain represents an off-target read in a library built for alpha chains; its size is of limited meaning. The chain links TRBV24-1 to TRBJ1-1; D is unresolved. The V gene lost 7 bases and the J gene lost 5 bases, with 13 bases spanning the gap. The CDR3 totals 13 residues. CDR1 is KGHDR and CDR2 is SFDVKD in the germline V gene. CDR3 coding DNA: TGTGCCACCAGCCAGACGGAGGATACTGAAGCTTTCTTT. Amino acid sequence: CATSQTEDTEAFF.

Comments on this clonotype: This beta chain represents an off-target read in a library built for alpha chains; its size is of limited meaning. V gene TRBV5-1 combines with J gene TRBJ1-4, with D perhaps TRBD1 (5 bases). This CDR3 region has 15 residues. CDR1 SGHRS and CDR2 YFSETQ come from the germline V gene. The V end lost 3 bases, the J end lost 0 bases, and 9 bases lay between the germline ends. CDR3 protein: CASSYGTATNEKLFF. In DNA, the CDR3 is TGCGCCAGCAGCTACGGGACTGCAACTAATGAAAAACTGTTTTTT. The full variable domain, with the rest looked up from reference TRBV5-1 and TRBJ1-4, is KAGVTQTPRYLIKTRGQQVTLSCSPISGHRSVSWYQQTPGQGLQFLFEYFSETQRNKGNFPGRFSGRQFSNSRSEMNVSTLELGDSALYLCASSYGTATNEKLFFGSGTQLSVL.

A remark on this clonotype: Found in a library prepared for alpha chains, this beta chain is an off-target read, and its abundance has little meaning. The genes are TRBV18 and TRBJ1-1, with 7 bases fitting TRBD1. Germline V gene data show CDR1 as KGHSH and CDR2 as LQKENI. V gave up 3 bases and J gave up 2 bases; unmatched junction bases: 9. The CDR3 consists of 16 residues. This CDR3 is CASSPLRQGSNTEAFF. CDR3 DNA: TGTGCCAGCTCACCGCTTCGACAGGGTAGCAACACTGAAGCTTTCTTT.

A word on this clonotype: Within a library made for alpha chains, this beta chain is off target, and its count is uninformative. The chain uses TRBV5-1 and TRBJ2-1, with 10 bases aligning to TRBD2. Germline CDR1 reads SGHRS; CDR2 reads YFSETQ. The CDR3 runs 15 residues. J lost 1 base, V lost 7 bases, and 5 bases had no gene match. The CDR3 is CASGTSGTSYNEQFF. In DNA form, the CDR3 reads TGCGCCAGCGGAACTAGCGGGACTTCCTACAATGAGCAGTTCTTC.

About this clonotype itself: This beta chain is an unintended read in a library built for alpha chains; its size means little. This chain uses TRBV29-1 with TRBJ2-1; D is uncertain. Germline V CDR1 and CDR2: SQVTM, ANQGSEA. V was cut by 4 bases and J by 8 bases, with 6 bases left in between. The CDR3 totals 10 residues. The chain's CDR3 is CSVGTDEQFF. The DNA for the CDR3 is TGCAGCGTTGGAACAGATGAGCAGTTCTTC.

Notes on this clonotype: For a library built for alpha chains, this beta chain is a stray read; little rests on its size. V is TRBV9 and J is TRBJ2-5; weak D call: TRBD2 (6 bases). Trimming removed 1 base at V and 4 bases at J, with 11 bases between. The CDR3 runs 14 residues. Per germline, CDR1 SGDLS and CDR2 YYNGEE. This chain's CDR3 is CASSVYGSGETQYF. CDR3 bases: TGTGCCAGCAGCGTATACGGGAGCGGAGAGACCCAGTACTTC.

Concerning this clonotype: This beta chain came through as a stray read in a library set up for alpha chains, and its size says little. As DNA, the CDR3 is TGTGCCAGTAGTATTTCGGGTCTTGGACTAGCGGGAGTGAGAAATGAGCAGTTCTTC. Amino acids: CASSISGLGLAGVRNEQFF. The chain recombines TRBV19 with TRBJ2-1; 13 bases agree with TRBD2. Germline V gene data show CDR1 as LNHDA and CDR2 as SQIVND (reference sequence). The CDR3 runs 19 residues. The trim removed 3 bases at V and 7 bases at J, leaving 15 bases unmatched.

Notes on this clonotype: In a library made to pick up alpha chains, this beta chain is a stray read with a size that means little. V and J are TRBV2 and TRBJ2-1, with TRBD2 matching over 8 bases. The CDR3 consists of 13 residues. Germline V gene sequence: CDR1 SNHLY, CDR2 FYNNEI. V shed 10 bases and J 4 bases; nucleotides not matched to a gene: 6. For the CDR3, the DNA is TGTGCCACCTTCGGCGGGAGGTACAATGAGCAGTTCTTC. Protein: CATFGGRYNEQFF. Full variable domain (rest looked up from reference TRBV2 and TRBJ2-1): EPEVTQTPSHQVTQMGQEVILRCVPISNHLYFYWYRQILGQKVEFLVSFYNNEISEKSEIFDDQFSVERPDGSNFTLKIRSTKLEDSAMYFCATFGGRYNEQFFGPGTRLTVL.

This clonotype was found a few times. Because the library targeted alpha chains, this beta chain is an off-target read whose size means little. The rearrangement joins TRBV10-3 to TRBJ2-7; no reliable D call. Germline assignment: CDR1 ENHRY and CDR2 SYGVKD. The CDR3 loop spans 11 amino acids. V was trimmed by 7 bases and J by 6 bases, leaving 10 bases between them. CDR3 loop: CAITIGGEQYF. For the CDR3, the DNA is TGTGCCATCACCATCGGCGGCGAGCAGTACTTC.

As regards this clonotype: Because the library targeted alpha chains, this beta chain is an off-target read whose size means little. The V and J genes are TRBV30 and TRBJ1-1; D gene uncertain. Germline V CDR1 and CDR2: GTSNPN, SVGIG (reference sequence). The ends were cut back, 4 bases at V and 4 bases at J, with 13 bases in the middle. The CDR3 sequence is 13 residues long. CDR3 bases: TGTGCCTGGAACAAGAGGGTGGCCACTGAAGCTTTCTTT. This translates into CAWNKRVATEAFF. Using reference TRBV30 and TRBJ1-1 for the parts outside the CDR3, the full variable domain is SQTIHQWPATLVQPVGSPLSLECTVEGTSNPNLYWYRQAAGRGLQLLFYSVGIGQISSEVPQNLSASRPQDRQFILSSKKLLLSDSGFYLCAWNKRVATEAFFGQGTRLTVV.

Comments on this clonotype: Since the library was made to target alpha chains, this beta chain is a stray read and its abundance is not meaningful. The chain uses TRBV18 and TRBJ2-5, with 7 bases that match TRBD1. Germline CDR1 KGHSH, CDR2 LQKENI. V shed 5 bases and J 3 bases; nucleotides not matched to a gene: 9. CDR3 length equals 15 residues. Here the CDR3 DNA reads TGTGCCAGCTCAACACGGGACAGCCACAAAGAGACCCAGTACTTC. This sequence encodes CASSTRDSHKETQYF.

With respect to this clonotype: Since it is a stray read in a library aimed at alpha chains, this beta chain has a size that is not meaningful. The chain is built from TRBV4-1 and TRBJ2-3; D gene unclear. The CDR3 is 14 residues long. V was pared by 6 bases and J by 0 bases, with 10 bases between. The V gene's germline CDR1 is MGHRA and CDR2 YSYEKL. The CDR3 region has the DNA TGCGCCAGCAGTGGGCAGGCCAGCACAGATACGCAGTATTTT. This gives the protein CASSGQASTDTQYF.

As for this clonotype: In a library made to pick up alpha chains, this beta chain is a stray read with a size that means little. V usage is TRBV2 and J usage is TRBJ2-1, with D possibly TRBD2 on 5 matching bases. CDR3 length: 14 amino acids. CDR1 and CDR2 (germline): SNHLY, FYNNEI. Trimming took off 7 bases at V and 0 bases at J, with 10 bases between the two ends. The CDR3 DNA sequence: TGTGCCAGCACAGCGGATAGCTCCTACAATGAGCAGTTCTTC. Amino acids: CASTADSSYNEQFF.

As for this clonotype: This beta chain is off target for a library built for alpha chains, so its abundance means little. The V and J genes are TRBV6-5 and TRBJ2-7; no definite D call. Trimming stripped 0 bases from V and 7 bases from J, with 16 bases between. Germline V lookup: CDR1 MNHEY, CDR2 SVGAGI. The CDR3 length is 15 residues. The CDR3 DNA reads as TGTGCCAGCAGTTACTCTCCCGGACCTGGCATTGAGCAGTACTTC. Protein sequence: CASSYSPGPGIEQYF.

Concerning this clonotype: As an off-target read in a library built for alpha chains, this beta chain has a frequency of little significance. V and J are TRBV9 and TRBJ2-1, with 7 bases matching TRBD2. Germline V CDR1 and CDR2: SGDLS, YYNGEE. V was pared by 0 bases and J by 5 bases, with 5 bases of the junction left unmatched. The CDR3 extends over 15 amino acids. The CDR3 DNA reads as TGTGCCAGCAGCGTAGCAGCGGGATCCCACAATGAGCAGTTCTTC. Its translation: CASSVAAGSHNEQFF. The variable domain in full, with the rest retrieved from reference TRBV9 and TRBJ2-1, is DSGVTQTPKHLITATGQRVTLRCSPRSGDLSVYWYQQSLDQGLQFLIQYYNGEERAKGNILERFSAQQFPDLHSELNLSSLELGDSALYFCASSVAAGSHNEQFFGPGTRLTVL.

This clonotype was seen only a few times. The size of this beta chain means little, since it is a stray read in a library made for alpha chains. The rearrangement joins TRBV20-1 to TRBJ2-1, with TRBD2 matching 10 bases. The V gene's germline CDR1 is DFQATT and CDR2 SNEGSKA (reference sequence). The CDR3 consists of 14 residues. V dropped 5 bases and J dropped 8; count of bases not matched to a gene: 9. CDR3 DNA: TGCAGTGCTGAAAAGCGGGAGGGCCGCGATGAGCAGTTCTTC. It specifies CSAEKREGRDEQFF.

The sample holds one count of this clonotype. Within a library made for alpha chains, this beta chain is off target, and its count is uninformative. This chain joins TRBV12-3 or TRBV12-4 and TRBJ2-6; D is unresolved. This CDR3 spans 13 amino acids. V lost 7 bases, J lost 0 bases, and 4 bases lay in between. CDR3 bases: TGTGCCAGCATACTCTCTGGGGCCAACGTCCTGACTTTC. Amino acids: CASILSGANVLTF.

As to this clonotype: Being off target in a library aimed at alpha chains, this beta chain has a size of little meaning. This chain connects TRBV2 to TRBJ2-7, with D unclear. Germline loops: CDR1 SNHLY, CDR2 FYNNEI. The CDR3 is 14 amino acids. Trimming took 3 bases from V and 5 from J, leaving 14 bases between them. DNA for the CDR3: TGTGCCAGCAGTGACAGGCTGCGTTTGAACGAGCAGTACTTC. It specifies CASSDRLRLNEQYF.

This clonotype was detected only once. Little can be read into the size of this beta chain, an off-target read in a library designed for alpha chains. This rearrangement joins TRBV12-3 or TRBV12-4 to TRBJ2-3; 8 nucleotides agree with TRBD2. The CDR3 is 16 residues long. V trimming: 5 bases; J trimming: 2 bases; junction bases outside the gene matches: 9. Here the CDR3 reads CASSPSSGRDTDTQYF. The CDR3, as DNA: TGTGCCAGCAGTCCCTCCAGCGGGAGAGACACAGATACGCAGTATTTT.